The text below deals with one T cell receptor (beta chain). The antigen it recognizes is unknown. No per-base quality is available; no much larger clone lies one base away. Explained via the paper, the time point label denotes: identical roughly 10-day culture without peptide (control). For each enrolled patient, mismatch repair deficiency was established using either polymerase chain reaction or immunohistochemistry. TCR sequencing was performed for three patients who responded to pembrolizumab therapy. Each of about 7 ELISpot-reactive candidate neoantigen peptides was used in an approximately ten-day in vitro stimulation prior to TCR sequencing. A control culture without peptide was run identically and served as baseline for clone fold-change calculations. In the phase II trial, pembrolizumab PD-1 blockade was tested prospectively in advanced mismatch repair-deficient cancers, no matter which tissue of origin the cancers came from.

Preparation of the library involved the immunoSEQ multiplex PCR assay. In the authors' own workflow: A clone was classified as neoantigen-specific if the clone expanded significantly in response to the relevant peptide and did not expand significantly in response to any other peptide tested. TCRdb mirrors the immuneACCESS table, restricted to in-frame sequences. Some clones are absent from its copies; in checked studies, under half trace to an unresolved V gene, and the reason for the others is unknown. The V and J calls and clone size are taken from that table; D and trimming were inferred from the DNA. The sample data list about 14,000 clones, and approximately 90% of these were observed just once. The top ten clones comprise over 9.5% of the sample. The sample comes from a study of PD-1 blockade in mismatch repair-deficient tumors (dated by TCRdb to about 2017). Turning to the overall study: The trial enrolled some 90 consecutive patients with roughly 11 mismatch repair-deficient cancer types between late 2013 and late 2016, all previously treated and progressing. Tumor-associated T cell clones in the peripheral blood of patients responding to PD-1 blockade were tracked using deep sequencing of TCR CDR3 regions. Beyond this particular receptor, the publication reports: Tumor-resident clones, often undetectable in blood before treatment, expanded rapidly after pembrolizumab and then contracted, generally before radiologic responses. Clonal expansion was elicited by three of seven peptides, and about 150 unique blood TCRs were yielded, about seven of which were also found in tumor; all positive peptides were derived from frameshift mutations.

Taken from cysteine to phenylalanine, the CDR3 has 15 residues. Just the 45-base CDR3 DNA is kept, in frame starting at base 1. Trimming removed 3 bases from V and 1 base from J, leaving 12 bases between the germline ends. The germline V gene sets CDR1 to KGHSH and CDR2 to LQKENI. The material sequenced was cells cultured in vitro, taken from a patient treated with pembrolizumab. The source of this sequence is an adult with mismatch repair-deficient cancer. Here the chain combines TRBV18 and TRBJ1-1; no D gene can be assigned with confidence. The CDR3 region reads CASSPFAVGNTEAFF. The DNA sequence is as follows: TGTGCCAGCTCACCTTTCGCGGTGGGGAACACTGAAGCTTTCTTT.